This T cell receptor beta chain was identified during a study of blood T cell repertoires in COVID-19. Turning to the study itself: Specimens from acute and convalescent COVID-19 originated in the United States, Italy and Spain.

As handled by the study authors: Amplification of reference gene primers was used by the study to estimate nucleated cell counts. Profiled with immunoSEQ multiplex PCR; TCRdb holds only in-frame clones, not every one. The V and J calls and clone size were taken over from that table, and D and trimming were inferred from the DNA. The repertoire consists of around 370,000 clones, with 85% to 90% occurring once and the leading ten covering more than 1%. The CDR3 has 17 amino acids. V gave up 8 bases and J gave up 1 base; unmatched junction bases: 12. CDR1 is SGHTA and CDR2 is FQGNSA in the germline V gene. Either two negative PCRs, clearance, or symptom resolution qualified Cohort 3 donors as recovered.

This clonotype was obtained from a woman aged 18-35 years who had recovered from COVID-19. V usage is TRBV7-2 and J usage is TRBJ2-4, with TRBD2 matching over 9 bases. Sequencing was done on a sample of PBMCs or T cells enriched from blood (not recorded which). The CDR3 region has the DNA TGTGCCAGCGGGGGGACCCTAGCGGGGCCGGCCAAAAACATTCAGTACTTC. Translated, it gives CASGGTLAGPAKNIQYF.